This TCR beta chain is drawn from a study of CD4 T cells in relation to SARS-CoV-2 and coronaviruses. Worth noting for this clone: Its antigen is not known.

Repertoires were generated with immunoSEQ multiplex PCR, while TCRdb's copy carries only in-frame clones and drops some. The data hold 38,000 or so clones, with more than 65% observed a single time. Sample: memory CD4+ T cells from PBMCs, cultured in vitro. This TCR came from an adult with COVID-19.

CDR3 sequence (DNA): TGTGCCAGCAGCCAAAGAACGGGACTAGCGGTTGGGGAGCAGTACTTC. Amino acids: CASSQRTGLAVGEQYF. The chain recombines TRBV14 with TRBJ2-7, with TRBD2 matching 11 bases. CDR3 length equals 16 residues. Germline-derived CDR1 and CDR2 are SGHDN and FVKESK. V trimming: 2 bases; J trimming: 7 bases; junction bases outside the gene matches: 10.